The source of this T cell receptor beta chain is a study of beta chain features in type 1 diabetes. CDR3 length: 12 residues. V lost 4 bases, J lost 8 bases, and 13 bases lay in between. In germline, CDR1 is SGHTS, CDR2 YDEGEE. This clone was found a few times. Its antigen is unidentified. Points from the study as a whole: Cells that show high TCR expression could be over-represented by cDNA sequencing.

Since all of the isolated RNA was reverse transcribed, expressed TCRB transcripts were what got sequenced. TCRdb's copy holds only in-frame clones and misses some; the assay was immunoSEQ multiplex PCR. The repertoire holds 900,000 or so clones, with roughly 15% as singletons. The sequence derives from a woman in her late teens or twenties in good health. Sequencing input: naive CD4+ T cells from blood. V and J are TRBV5-8 and TRBJ2-7; D might be TRBD2 (5 bases). Written as DNA, the CDR3 is TGTGCCAGCAGCCGTACACCGGGAAAGCAGTACTTC. Encoded protein: CASSRTPGKQYF.